Listed below are T cell receptor beta chains from one sample, sequenced in a study of response to subunit inactivated influenza vaccine. Via MiXCR, TCRdb re-called the RT-PCR reads, giving one row per CDR3 protein. This table holds roughly 500,000 distinct CDR3 sequences, 15% to 20% found once. The material was CD4+ T cells sorted from PBMCs, obtained around 25 months after vaccination. The receptors shown here come from a man between 50 and 69 years old who received an inactivated influenza vaccine. Both conserved end residues are trimmed from each CDR3. Fields, in order: V gene, CDR3 protein.

TRBV4-1,ASSQQAGANYGYT
TRBV2,ASGRQSVTGELF
TRBV2,ASCSDYEQY
TRBV29-1,SVDINYGYT
TRBV20-1,CARKFSGELTDTQY
TRBV6-1,ATADRGGTGELF
TRBV20-1,SARDGRVGEKLF
TRBV20-1,SALRDGSGGYT
TRBV30,AWSLAGVDNEQF
TRBV6-2/TRBV6-3,ASTPGLAGGTNTQY
TRBV29-1,SVFGTEAF
TRBV3-1,ASSPGGESRTEAF
TRBV5-1,ASSLRAGGPDQY
TRBV25-1,ASSADVRAEAF
TRBV29-1,SVRNSNQPQH
TRBV28,ASPPPGQGFLNTEAF
TRBV12-3/TRBV12-4,ASSFVDTQY
TRBV29-1,SVEVGGSGANVLT
TRBV4-3,ASSRLAFQETQY
TRBV20-1,SAPPILTGGPGEQF
TRBV7-2,ASRRSGREDTQY
TRBV7-9,ASRPPGTANTGELF
TRBV20-1,SATSGLLVGTEAF
TRBV12-3/TRBV12-4,ASSLPGPAKNIQY
TRBV9,ASSVSGRGADTQY
TRBV20-1,SATRQGFSYEQY
TRBV5-1,ASSAGTSGDTQY
TRBV18,ASLLDQNTEAF
TRBV18,ASSRRESTDTQY
TRBV12-3/TRBV12-4,ASSRDDTGAYAGYT
TRBV6-5,ASSYSGTEPNYEQY
TRBV6-2/TRBV6-3,ASSSGRRPQH
TRBV4-3,ASSQVGGGLNTDTQY
TRBV11-2,ASSRQDKNIQY
TRBV7-2,ASSLASRGGAFEQF
TRBV20-1,SARGADRGTNEKLF
TRBV9,ASSAGVDSQSLETQY
TRBV29-1,SVTGPSDTGELF
TRBV6-1,ASSGGTGTGELF
TRBV7-3,ASSPGLAGDEQF
TRBV7-8,ASTLALSRTGNYEQY